The 15 T cell receptor beta chains below come from one sample, sequenced in a study of cytomegalovirus exposure and HLA in healthy donors. The study ran its PCR with 60 Vbeta and 13 Jbeta primers. The data were produced by immunoSEQ multiplex PCR, yet TCRdb's version contains in-frame clones alone and is incomplete. The data show about 130,000 clones, over 70% seen once. Sequences were obtained from PBMCs. These receptors all come from a middle-aged woman in good health and CMV-seronegative.

This chain connects TRBV6-1 to TRBJ1-5; no clear D. The CDR3 has 15 residues. With 1 base removed from V and 0 bases from J, the gap between germline ends came to 7 bases. CDR1 is MNHNS and CDR2 is SASEGT in the germline V gene. CDR3 amino acids: CASSEGRGSNQPQHF. The CDR3 bases are TGTGCCAGCAGTGAAGGCAGAGGTAGCAATCAGCCCCAGCATTTT.

The J gene is TRBJ1-6, the V gene TRBV27; a weak D match, TRBD1 (6 bases). CDR1 is MNHEY and CDR2 is SMNVEV in the germline V gene (reference sequence). The CDR3 extends over 16 amino acids. V lost 5 bases and J 7 bases, leaving 18 bases between the germline ends. The DNA for the CDR3 is TGTGCCAGCAGTCCGATCACAGGGATTGGGAATTCACCCCTCCACTTT. It codes for CASSPITGIGNSPLHF.

This chain uses TRBV19 with TRBJ1-1, with D possibly matching TRBD1 (6 bases). Germline V gene data show CDR1 as LNHDA and CDR2 as SQIVND (reference sequence). There are 15 residues in the CDR3. Trimming left V 4 bases short and J 0 bases short, with 12 bases between. The CDR3 spells CASSKGEIMNTEAFF. CDR3 DNA: TGTGCCAGTAGTAAGGGGGAAATTATGAACACTGAAGCTTTCTTT.

This clone was observed a few times. The J gene is TRBJ2-3, the V gene TRBV2; 11 nucleotides align to TRBD2. CDR1 is SNHLY, CDR2 FYNNEI, per germline. The CDR3 runs to 15 residues. Trimming removed 10 bases from V and 6 bases from J; junction bases left unmatched: 12. The CDR3 DNA reads as TGTGCCACTAGAATCCTAGCGGGGGGAGTGGATACGCAGTATTTT. This codes for CATRILAGGVDTQYF. Using reference TRBV2 and TRBJ2-3 for the parts outside the CDR3, the full variable domain is EPEVTQTPSHQVTQMGQEVILRCVPISNHLYFYWYRQILGQKVEFLVSFYNNEISEKSEIFDDQFSVERPDGSNFTLKIRSTKLEDSAMYFCATRILAGGVDTQYFGPGTRLTVL.

The chain employs TRBV27 and TRBJ1-2; D gene ambiguous. V lost 6 bases, J lost 8 bases, and 13 bases lay in between. This CDR3 contains 12 residues. Germline V gene data show CDR1 as MNHEY and CDR2 as SMNVEV (reference sequence). CDR3 coding DNA: TGTGCCAGCAGATCCCTTTCGGGAGGCTACACCTTC. Translation gives CASRSLSGGYTF.

The chain carries TRBV11-1 and TRBJ2-3; D perhaps matches TRBD1 (5 bases). Germline V gene data show CDR1 as SGHAT and CDR2 as FQDESV (reference sequence). This CDR3 has 16 residues. Trimming shortened V by 4 bases and J by 0 bases, and 14 bases separated the two germline ends. CDR3 amino acids: CASSSSQTVSTDTQYF. DNA of the CDR3: TGTGCCAGCAGCTCATCCCAGACAGTTAGCACAGATACGCAGTATTTT.

The V gene is TRBV29-1, the J gene TRBJ1-2; a possible D gene is TRBD1 (6 bases). The V gene lost 8 bases and the J gene lost 8 bases, with 15 bases spanning the gap. From germline, CDR1 is SQVTM and CDR2 ANQGSEA. The CDR3 consists of 11 residues. CDR3 region: CSSGQRGGYTF. The CDR3 DNA reads TGCAGCAGCGGACAGCGGGGGGGCTACACCTTC.

The rearrangement links TRBV2 to TRBJ1-6; unclear D gene. This CDR3 has 12 amino acids. Germline lookup yields CDR1 SNHLY and CDR2 FYNNEI. The V gene lost 4 bases and the J gene lost 8 bases, with 6 bases spanning the gap. The CDR3: CASSVRDSPLHF. Written as DNA, the CDR3 is TGTGCCAGCAGTGTACGCGATTCACCCCTCCACTTT.

A single count supports this clone. The rearrangement links TRBV5-1 to TRBJ2-7; D is perhaps TRBD1 (6 bases). V shed 0 bases and J shed 0 bases, with 19 bases lying between them. The CDR3 contains 18 residues. Germline CDR1 is SGHRS and CDR2 is YFSETQ. CDR3 sequence: CASSLGLQDRRSSYEQYF. Written as DNA, the CDR3 is TGCGCCAGCAGCTTGGGTCTGCAAGACAGGAGGAGCTCCTACGAGCAGTACTTC. Full variable domain (outside the CDR3, taken from reference TRBV5-1 and TRBJ2-7): KAGVTQTPRYLIKTRGQQVTLSCSPISGHRSVSWYQQTPGQGLQFLFEYFSETQRNKGNFPGRFSGRQFSNSRSEMNVSTLELGDSALYLCASSLGLQDRRSSYEQYFGPGTRLTVT.

The chain recombines TRBV29-1 with TRBJ1-4; 9 bases are a match to TRBD1. V was pared by 5 bases and J by 1 base, with 8 bases of the junction left unmatched. Germline V gene data show CDR1 as SQVTM and CDR2 as ANQGSEA. The CDR3 contains 16 residues. CDR3 amino acids: CSVTGTGILTNEKLFF. CDR3 sequence (DNA): TGCAGCGTTACGGGGACAGGGATTCTAACTAATGAAAAACTGTTTTTT.

The chain carries TRBV30 and TRBJ1-1; TRBD1 is a possible D gene (6 bases). Germline values: CDR1 GTSNPN, CDR2 SVGIG (reference sequence). V lost 4 bases to trimming and J lost 2 bases, with 14 bases between them. There are 14 residues in the CDR3. CDR3 in DNA: TGTGCCTGGACAACAGGGCCGCTAAACACTGAAGCTTTCTTT. This codes for CAWTTGPLNTEAFF.

This clone was detected a few times. The chain links TRBV28 to TRBJ1-1, with D possibly TRBD1 on 6 matching bases. V was pared by 2 bases and J by 0 bases, with 10 bases between. The CDR3 covers 15 residues. Germline-derived CDR1 and CDR2 are MDHEN and SYDVKM. As DNA, the CDR3 is TGTGCCAGCAGTTTACTGCGGGGGCTGAACACTGAAGCTTTCTTT. Protein product: CASSLLRGLNTEAFF. Filled out from reference TRBV28 and TRBJ1-1, the complete variable domain reads DVKVTQSSRYLVKRTGEKVFLECVQDMDHENMFWYRQDPGLGLRLIYFSYDVKMKEKGDIPEGYSVSREKKERFSLILESASTNQTSMYLCASSLLRGLNTEAFFGQGTRLTVV.

V and J are TRBV7-9 and TRBJ1-5; 7 nucleotides line up with TRBD1. Losses at the gene ends were 5 bases for V and 15 bases for J; bases not matched to a gene: 7. Germline assignment: CDR1 SEHNR and CDR2 FQNEAQ (reference sequence). CDR3 length equals 11 residues. Written as DNA, the CDR3 is TGTGCCAGCAGCCGGGACAGTGGCATGCATTTT. This gives the protein CASSRDSGMHF.

V is TRBV10-3 and J is TRBJ1-6; 7 positions match TRBD1. The germline CDR1 and CDR2 sequences are ENHRY and SYGVKD. There are 15 residues in the CDR3. With V trimmed by 9 bases and J by 0 bases, 5 bases remained unmatched. Here the CDR3 DNA reads TGTGCCATTCACAGGGGTGACTCCTATAATTCACCCCTCCACTTT. Amino acids: CAIHRGDSYNSPLHF.

The chain is built from TRBV6-5 and TRBJ1-1, with TRBD1 matching over 7 bases. J gave up 0 bases and V 6 bases, and 4 bases lay outside the gene matches. This CDR3 has 14 amino acids. Germline values: CDR1 MNHEY, CDR2 SVGAGI. DNA for the CDR3: TGTGCCAGCAGCCCGGGACAGCTGAACACTGAAGCTTTCTTT. Translating gives CASSPGQLNTEAFF.